This T cell receptor beta chain was profiled in a study of T cell repertoires in cytomegalovirus infection. This clonotype was detected only a few times. Germline V gives CDR1 LNHDA, CDR2 SQIVND (reference sequence). This CDR3 is 14 amino acids long. V lost 1 base and J lost 8, with 12 bases in between. MiXCR, applied by TCRdb to the reads, yields one record per CDR3 protein. This sample has 600,000 to 800,000 distinct CDR3 sequences, with approximately 24% found just once. This TCR was recovered from a human donor in good health (CMV status not recorded). Some clones in this sample may be carry-over from other donors' samples. The V and J genes are TRBV19 and TRBJ2-4; possible D gene TRBD1, 5 bases. The specimen sequenced was CD8+ T cells from PBMCs. In DNA, the CDR3 is TGTGCCAGTAGTATAGGGCAGGGCTTGGACATTCAGTACTTC. Translation: CASSIGQGLDIQYF.